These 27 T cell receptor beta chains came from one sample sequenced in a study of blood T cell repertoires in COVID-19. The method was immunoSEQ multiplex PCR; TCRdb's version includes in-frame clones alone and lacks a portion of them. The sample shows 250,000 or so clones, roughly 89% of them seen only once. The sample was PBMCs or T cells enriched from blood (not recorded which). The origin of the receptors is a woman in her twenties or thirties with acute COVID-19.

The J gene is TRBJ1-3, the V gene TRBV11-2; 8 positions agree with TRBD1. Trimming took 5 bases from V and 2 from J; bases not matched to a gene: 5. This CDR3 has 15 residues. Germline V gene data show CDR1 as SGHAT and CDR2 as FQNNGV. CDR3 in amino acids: CASSVGTGPGNTIYF. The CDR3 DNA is TGTGCCAGCAGCGTAGGGACAGGCCCTGGAAACACCATATATTTT.

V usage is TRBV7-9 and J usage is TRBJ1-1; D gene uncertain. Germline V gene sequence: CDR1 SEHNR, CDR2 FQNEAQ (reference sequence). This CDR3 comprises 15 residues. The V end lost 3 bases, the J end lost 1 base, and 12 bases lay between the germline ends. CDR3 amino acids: CASSLSGSWNTEAFF. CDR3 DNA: TGTGCCAGCAGCTTGTCGGGAAGCTGGAACACTGAAGCTTTCTTT.

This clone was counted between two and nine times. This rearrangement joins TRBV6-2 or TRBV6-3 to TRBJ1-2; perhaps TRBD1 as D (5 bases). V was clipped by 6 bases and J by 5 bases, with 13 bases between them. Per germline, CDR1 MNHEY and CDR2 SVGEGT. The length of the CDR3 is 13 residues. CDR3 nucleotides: TGTGCCAGCAGCCTACAGGAAAAATATGGCTACACCTTC. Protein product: CASSLQEKYGYTF.

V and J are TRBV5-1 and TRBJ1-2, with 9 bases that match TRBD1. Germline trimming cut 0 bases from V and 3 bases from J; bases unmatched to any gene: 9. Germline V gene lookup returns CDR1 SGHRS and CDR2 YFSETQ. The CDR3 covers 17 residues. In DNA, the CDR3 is TGCGCCAGCAGCTTGGATCCGGGACAGGGTTTTGACTATGGCTACACCTTC. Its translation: CASSLDPGQGFDYGYTF.

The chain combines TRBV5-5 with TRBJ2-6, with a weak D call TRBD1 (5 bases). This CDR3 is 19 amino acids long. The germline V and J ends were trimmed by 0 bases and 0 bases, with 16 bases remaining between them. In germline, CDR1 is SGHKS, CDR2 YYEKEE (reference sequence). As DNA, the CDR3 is TGTGCCAGCAGCTTGGGATGGGTCACAGGACACTCTGGGGCCAACGTCCTGACTTTC. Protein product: CASSLGWVTGHSGANVLTF. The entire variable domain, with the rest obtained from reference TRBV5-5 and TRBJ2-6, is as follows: DAGVTQSPTHLIKTRGQQVTLRCSPISGHKSVSWYQQVLGQGPQFIFQYYEKEERGRGNFPDRFSARQFPNYSSELNVNALLLGDSALYLCASSLGWVTGHSGANVLTFGAGSRLTVL.

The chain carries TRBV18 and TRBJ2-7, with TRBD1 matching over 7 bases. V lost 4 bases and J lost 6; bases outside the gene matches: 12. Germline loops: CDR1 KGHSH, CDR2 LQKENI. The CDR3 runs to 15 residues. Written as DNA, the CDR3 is TGTGCCAGCTCACGGCTCAAGTCGCAGGGGGTCGAGCAGTACTTC. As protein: CASSRLKSQGVEQYF.

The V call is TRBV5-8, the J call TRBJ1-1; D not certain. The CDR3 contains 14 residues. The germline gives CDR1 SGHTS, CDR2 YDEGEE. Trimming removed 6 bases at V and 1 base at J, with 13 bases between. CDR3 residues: CASTPVQSNTEAFF. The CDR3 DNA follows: TGTGCCAGCACCCCAGTTCAATCGAACACTGAAGCTTTCTTT.

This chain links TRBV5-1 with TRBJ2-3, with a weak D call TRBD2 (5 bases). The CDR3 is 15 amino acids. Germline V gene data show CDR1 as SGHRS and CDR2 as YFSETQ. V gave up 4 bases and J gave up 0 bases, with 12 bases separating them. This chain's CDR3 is CASSRGGGSTDTQYF. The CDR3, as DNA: TGCGCCAGCAGCCGCGGAGGCGGGAGCACAGATACGCAGTATTTT.

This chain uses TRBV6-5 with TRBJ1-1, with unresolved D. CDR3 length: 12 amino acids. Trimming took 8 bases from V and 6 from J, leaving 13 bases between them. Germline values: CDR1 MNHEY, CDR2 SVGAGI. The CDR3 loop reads CASGPPGAEAFF. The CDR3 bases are TGTGCCAGCGGGCCTCCTGGCGCTGAAGCTTTCTTT.

Here the CDR3 DNA reads TGTGCCAGCAGCTTTCGGACAGCCAACACTGAAGCTTTCTTT. Protein: CASSFRTANTEAFF. The rearrangement joins TRBV5-4 to TRBJ1-1, with TRBD1 as a possible D gene (6 bases). In germline, CDR1 is SGHNT, CDR2 YYREEE (reference sequence). Trimming stripped 2 bases from V and 2 bases from J, with 10 bases between. The CDR3 is 14 amino acids.

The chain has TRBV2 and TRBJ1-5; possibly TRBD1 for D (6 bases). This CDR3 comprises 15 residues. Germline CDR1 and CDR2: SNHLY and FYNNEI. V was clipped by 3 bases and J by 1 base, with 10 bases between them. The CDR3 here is CASSERGLSNQPQHF. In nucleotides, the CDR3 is TGTGCCAGCAGTGAGCGGGGGCTAAGCAATCAGCCCCAGCATTTT.

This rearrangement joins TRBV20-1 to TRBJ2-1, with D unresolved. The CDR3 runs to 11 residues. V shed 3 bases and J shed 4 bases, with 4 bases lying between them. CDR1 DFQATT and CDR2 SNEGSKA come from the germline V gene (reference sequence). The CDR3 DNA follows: TGCAGTGCTAGGGAGTACAATGAGCAGTTCTTC. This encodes CSAREYNEQFF.

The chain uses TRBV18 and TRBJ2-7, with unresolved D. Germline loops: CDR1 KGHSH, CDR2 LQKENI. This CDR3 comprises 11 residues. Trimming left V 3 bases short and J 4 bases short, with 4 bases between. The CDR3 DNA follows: TGTGCCAGCTCACCCCTATACGAGCAGTACTTC. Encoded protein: CASSPLYEQYF. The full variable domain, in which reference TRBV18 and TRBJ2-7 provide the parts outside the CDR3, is NAGVMQNPRHLVRRRGQEARLRCSPMKGHSHVYWYRQLPEEGLKFMVYLQKENIIDESGMPKERFSAEFPKEGPSILRIQQVVRGDSAAYFCASSPLYEQYFGPGTRLTVT.

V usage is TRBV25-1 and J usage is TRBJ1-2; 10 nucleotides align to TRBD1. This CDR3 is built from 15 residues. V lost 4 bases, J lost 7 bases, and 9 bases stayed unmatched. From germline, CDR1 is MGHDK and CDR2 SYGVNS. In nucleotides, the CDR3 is TGTGCCAGCAGTGTCTCCGGGACAGGGGTTGCTGGCTACACCTTC. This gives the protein CASSVSGTGVAGYTF.

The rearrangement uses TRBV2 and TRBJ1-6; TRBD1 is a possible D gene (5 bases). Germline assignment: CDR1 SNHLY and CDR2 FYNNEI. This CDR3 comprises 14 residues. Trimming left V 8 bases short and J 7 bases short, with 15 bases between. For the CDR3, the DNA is TGTGCCAGCGGACGGGGGTCAAGGAATTCACCCCTCCACTTT. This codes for CASGRGSRNSPLHF.

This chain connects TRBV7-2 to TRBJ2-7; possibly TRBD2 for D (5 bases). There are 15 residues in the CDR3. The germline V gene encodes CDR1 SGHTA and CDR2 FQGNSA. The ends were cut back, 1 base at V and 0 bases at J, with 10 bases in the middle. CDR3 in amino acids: CASSLGGLSSYEQYF. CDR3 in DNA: TGTGCCAGCAGCTTAGGAGGGTTAAGCTCCTACGAGCAGTACTTC.

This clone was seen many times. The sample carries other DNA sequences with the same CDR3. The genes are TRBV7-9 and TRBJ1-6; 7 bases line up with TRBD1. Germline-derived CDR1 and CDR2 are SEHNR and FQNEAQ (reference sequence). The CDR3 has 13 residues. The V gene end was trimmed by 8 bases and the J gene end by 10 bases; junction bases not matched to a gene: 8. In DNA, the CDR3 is TGTGCCAGCGGGGGGACAGTCGGCTCACCCCTCCACTTT. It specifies CASGGTVGSPLHF.

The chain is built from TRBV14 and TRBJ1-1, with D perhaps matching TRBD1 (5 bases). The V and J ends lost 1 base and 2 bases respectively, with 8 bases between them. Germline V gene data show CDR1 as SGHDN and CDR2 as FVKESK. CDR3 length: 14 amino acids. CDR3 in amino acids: CASSQAGVNTEAFF. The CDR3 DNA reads TGTGCCAGCAGCCAAGCGGGGGTAAACACTGAAGCTTTCTTT.

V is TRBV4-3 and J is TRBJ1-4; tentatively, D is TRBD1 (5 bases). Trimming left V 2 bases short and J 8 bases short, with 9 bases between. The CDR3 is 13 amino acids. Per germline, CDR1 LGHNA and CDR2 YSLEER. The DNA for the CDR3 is TGCGCCAGCAGCCAACAGGGAGGAGAAAAACTGTTTTTT. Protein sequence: CASSQQGGEKLFF.

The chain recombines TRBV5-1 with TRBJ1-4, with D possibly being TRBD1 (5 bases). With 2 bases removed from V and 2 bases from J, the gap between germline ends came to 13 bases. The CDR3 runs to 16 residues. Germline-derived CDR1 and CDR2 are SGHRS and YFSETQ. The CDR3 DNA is TGCGCCAGCAGCTTAGAAGGAAAGGGGACTAATGAAAAACTGTTTTTT. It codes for CASSLEGKGTNEKLFF.

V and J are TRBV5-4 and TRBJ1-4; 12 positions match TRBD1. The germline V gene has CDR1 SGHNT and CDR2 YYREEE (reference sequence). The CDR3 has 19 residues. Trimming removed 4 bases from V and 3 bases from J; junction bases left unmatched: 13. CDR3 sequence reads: CASSPRPGTGGSANEKLFF. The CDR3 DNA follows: TGTGCCAGCAGCCCGCGTCCCGGGACAGGGGGCAGCGCTAATGAAAAACTGTTTTTT.

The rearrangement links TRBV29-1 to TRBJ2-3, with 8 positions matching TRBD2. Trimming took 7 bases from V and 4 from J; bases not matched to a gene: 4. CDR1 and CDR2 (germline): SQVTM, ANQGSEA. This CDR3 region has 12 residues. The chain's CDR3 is CSAGGGSDTQYF. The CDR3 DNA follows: TGCAGCGCGGGAGGGGGTTCAGATACGCAGTATTTT.

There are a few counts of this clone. The CDR3 spells CAWGPRGSNTEAFF. The CDR3 bases are TGTGCCTGGGGCCCCAGGGGATCTAACACTGAAGCTTTCTTT. The rearrangement joins TRBV30 to TRBJ1-1; TRBD1 is a possible D gene (6 bases). Trimming cost V 5 bases and J 2 bases, with 15 bases left between them. CDR3 length: 14 residues. From germline, CDR1 is GTSNPN and CDR2 SVGIG (reference sequence). Based on the CDR3 plus reference TRBV30 and TRBJ1-1, the full variable domain is SQTIHQWPATLVQPVGSPLSLECTVEGTSNPNLYWYRQAAGRGLQLLFYSVGIGQISSEVPQNLSASRPQDRQFILSSKKLLLSDSGFYLCAWGPRGSNTEAFFGQGTRLTVV.

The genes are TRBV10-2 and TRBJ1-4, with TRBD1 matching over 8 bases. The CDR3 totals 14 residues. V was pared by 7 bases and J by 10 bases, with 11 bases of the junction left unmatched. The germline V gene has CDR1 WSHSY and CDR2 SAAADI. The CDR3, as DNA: TGCGCCAGCACCCCAGGACAGGGAATCGGAAAACTGTTTTTT. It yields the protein CASTPGQGIGKLFF.

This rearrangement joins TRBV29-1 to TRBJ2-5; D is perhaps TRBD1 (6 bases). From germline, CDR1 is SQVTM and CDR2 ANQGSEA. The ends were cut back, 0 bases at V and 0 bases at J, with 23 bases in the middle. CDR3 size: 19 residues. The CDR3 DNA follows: TGCAGCGTTGAAGATGGCGACAGGCCCCCACACAAGTACCAAGAGACCCAGTACTTC. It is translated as CSVEDGDRPPHKYQETQYF.

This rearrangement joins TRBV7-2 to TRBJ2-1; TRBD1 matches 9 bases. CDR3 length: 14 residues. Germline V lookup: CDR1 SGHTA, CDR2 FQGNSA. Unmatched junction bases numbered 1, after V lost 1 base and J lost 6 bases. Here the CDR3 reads CASSLGQGVNEQFF. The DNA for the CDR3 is TGTGCCAGCAGCTTAGGACAGGGGGTCAATGAGCAGTTCTTC. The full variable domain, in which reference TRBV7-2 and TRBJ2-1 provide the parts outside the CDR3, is GAGVSQSPSNKVTEKGKDVELRCDPISGHTALYWYRQSLGQGLEFLIYFQGNSAPDKSGLPSDRFSAERTGGSVSTLTIQRTQQEDSAVYLCASSLGQGVNEQFFGPGTRLTVL.

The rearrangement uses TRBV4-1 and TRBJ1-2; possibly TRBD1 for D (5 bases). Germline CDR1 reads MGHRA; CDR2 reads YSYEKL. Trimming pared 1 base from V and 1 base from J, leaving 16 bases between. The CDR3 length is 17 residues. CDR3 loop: CASSQVGSGTHNYGYTF. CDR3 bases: TGCGCCAGCAGCCAAGTAGGCAGCGGGACCCATAACTATGGCTACACCTTC.